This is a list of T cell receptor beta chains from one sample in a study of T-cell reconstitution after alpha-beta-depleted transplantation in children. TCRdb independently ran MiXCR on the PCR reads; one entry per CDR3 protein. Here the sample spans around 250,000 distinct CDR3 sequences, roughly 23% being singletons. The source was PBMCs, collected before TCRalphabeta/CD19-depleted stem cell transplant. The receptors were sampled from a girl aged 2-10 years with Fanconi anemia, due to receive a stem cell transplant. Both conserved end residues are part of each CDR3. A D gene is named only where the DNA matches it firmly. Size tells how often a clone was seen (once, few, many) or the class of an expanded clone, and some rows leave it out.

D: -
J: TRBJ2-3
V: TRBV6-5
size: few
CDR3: CASSYSAGADTQYF
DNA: TGTGCCAGCAGTTACTCGGCCGGGGCAGATACGCAGTATTTT

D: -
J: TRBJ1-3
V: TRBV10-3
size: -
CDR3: CAITNQGTGNTIYF
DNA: TGTGCCATAACGAACCAGGGAACAGGAAACACCATATATTTT

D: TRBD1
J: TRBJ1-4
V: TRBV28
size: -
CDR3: CASSLRTGATNEKLFF
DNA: TGTGCCAGCAGTCTTCGAACAGGGGCAACTAATGAAAAACTGTTTTTT

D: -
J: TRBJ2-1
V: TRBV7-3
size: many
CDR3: CASSLMGAQRANNEQFF
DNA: TGTGCCAGCAGCTTAATGGGGGCTCAGCGGGCTAACAATGAGCAGTTCTTC

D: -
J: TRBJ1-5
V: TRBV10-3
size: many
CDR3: CAIGRDAGNQPQHF
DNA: TGTGCCATCGGCCGGGACGCTGGGAATCAGCCCCAGCATTTT

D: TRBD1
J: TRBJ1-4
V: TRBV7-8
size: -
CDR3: CASSVQGAGGEKLFF
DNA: TGTGCCAGCAGCGTACAGGGGGCCGGGGGTGAAAAACTGTTTTTT

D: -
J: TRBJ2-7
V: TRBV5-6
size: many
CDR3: CASSFIGDNLYEQYF
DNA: TGTGCCAGCAGCTTTATTGGCGATAACCTCTACGAGCAGTACTTC

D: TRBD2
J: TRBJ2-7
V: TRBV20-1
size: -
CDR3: CSANGLAGEYEQYF
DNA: TGCAGTGCCAACGGACTAGCGGGGGAGTACGAGCAGTACTTC

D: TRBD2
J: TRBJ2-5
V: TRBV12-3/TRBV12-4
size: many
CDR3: CASSPLGGLADHGETQYF
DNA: TGTGCCAGCAGTCCTCTCGGAGGACTAGCGGATCATGGAGAGACCCAGTACTTC

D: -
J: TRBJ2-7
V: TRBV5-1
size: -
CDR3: CASSLQSVSYEQYF
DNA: TGCGCCAGCAGTTTACAGTCGGTCTCCTACGAGCAGTACTTC

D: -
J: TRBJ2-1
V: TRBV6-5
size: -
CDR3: CASSTLRGNEQFF
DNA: TGTGCCAGCAGTACTCTTCGCGGGAATGAGCAGTTCTTC

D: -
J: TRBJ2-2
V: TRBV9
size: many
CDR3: CASSVVPDGGTGELFF
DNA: TGTGCCAGCAGCGTAGTACCTGATGGGGGGACCGGGGAGCTGTTTTTT

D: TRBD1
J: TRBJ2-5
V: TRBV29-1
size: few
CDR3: CSVRQGFAETQYF
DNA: TGCAGCGTGAGACAGGGATTCGCGGAGACCCAGTACTTC

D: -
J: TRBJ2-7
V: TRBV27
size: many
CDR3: CASSFWTAGGRYEQYF
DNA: TGTGCCAGCAGTTTTTGGACGGCAGGGGGGCGCTACGAGCAGTACTTC

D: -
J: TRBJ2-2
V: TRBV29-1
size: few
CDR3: CSVGVSMVGTGELFF
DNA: TGCAGCGTTGGAGTCTCGATGGTGGGCACCGGGGAGCTGTTTTTT

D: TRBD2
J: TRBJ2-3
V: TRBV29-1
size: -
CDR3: CSVGLAGDTQYF
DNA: TGCAGCGTAGGACTAGCGGGAGATACGCAGTATTTT

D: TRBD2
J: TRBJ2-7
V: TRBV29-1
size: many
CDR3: CSVISGRGYEQYF
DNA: TGCAGCGTCATTAGCGGGAGAGGCTACGAGCAGTACTTC

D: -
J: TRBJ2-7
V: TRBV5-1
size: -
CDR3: CASSLAVASTPGYEQYF
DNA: TGCGCCAGCAGCTTGGCGGTAGCTTCAACCCCCGGCTACGAGCAGTACTTC

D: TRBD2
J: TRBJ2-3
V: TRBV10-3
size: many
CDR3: CAISESASGGGDTQYF
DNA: TGTGCCATCAGTGAGTCCGCTAGCGGGGGTGGCGATACGCAGTATTTT

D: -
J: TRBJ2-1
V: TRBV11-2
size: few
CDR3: CASSYTGTFYYNEQFF
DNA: TGTGCCAGCAGCTATACCGGGACTTTCTACTACAATGAGCAGTTCTTC

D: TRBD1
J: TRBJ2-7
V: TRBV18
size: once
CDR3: CASSSFRDRAYEQYF
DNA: TGTGCCAGCTCGTCCTTCCGGGACAGGGCCTACGAGCAGTACTTC

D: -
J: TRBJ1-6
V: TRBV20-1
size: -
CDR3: CSAWILAEAPLHF
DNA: TGCAGTGCTTGGATCCTCGCTGAGGCCCCCCTCCACTTT

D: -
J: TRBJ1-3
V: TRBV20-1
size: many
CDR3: CSAREDTPGDGRRNTIYF
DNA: TGCAGTGCTAGAGAAGATACACCAGGGGACGGACGGAGAAACACCATATATTTT

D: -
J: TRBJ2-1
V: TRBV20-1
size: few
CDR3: CSARKDRRRNEQFF
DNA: TGCAGTGCTAGAAAAGACAGGCGGCGAAATGAGCAGTTCTTC

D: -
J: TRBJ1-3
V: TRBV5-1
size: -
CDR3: CASRTGESSGNTIYF
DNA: TGCGCCAGCAGGACGGGGGAAAGCTCTGGAAACACCATATATTTT

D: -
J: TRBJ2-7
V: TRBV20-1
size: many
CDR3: CSARAASPDEQYF
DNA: TGCAGTGCTAGAGCAGCATCCCCCGACGAGCAGTACTTC

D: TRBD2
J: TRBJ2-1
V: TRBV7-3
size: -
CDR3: CASSFTSGRTNEQFF
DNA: TGTGCCAGCAGCTTTACTAGCGGGAGGACCAATGAGCAGTTCTTC

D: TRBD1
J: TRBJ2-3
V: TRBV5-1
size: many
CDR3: CASSRRQGADTQYF
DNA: TGCGCCAGCAGCCGAAGACAGGGCGCAGATACGCAGTATTTT

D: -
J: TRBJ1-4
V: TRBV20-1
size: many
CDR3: CSASYGNGEKLFF
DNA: TGCAGTGCTAGCTACGGGAATGGTGAAAAACTGTTTTTT

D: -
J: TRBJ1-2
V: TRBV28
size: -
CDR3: CASSPGEYGYTF
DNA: TGTGCCAGCAGTCCGGGGGAGTATGGCTACACCTTC

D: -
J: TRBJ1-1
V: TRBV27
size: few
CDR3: CASSLLPLNTEAFF
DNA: TGTGCCAGCAGTTTATTGCCCCTTAACACTGAAGCTTTCTTT

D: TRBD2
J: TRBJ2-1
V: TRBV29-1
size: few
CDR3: CSVEVAGGPSDEQFF
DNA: TGCAGCGTTGAGGTAGCGGGAGGGCCGAGCGATGAGCAGTTCTTC

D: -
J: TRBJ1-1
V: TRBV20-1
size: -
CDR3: CSATEMDTEAFF
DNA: TGCAGTGCTACCGAGATGGACACTGAAGCTTTCTTT

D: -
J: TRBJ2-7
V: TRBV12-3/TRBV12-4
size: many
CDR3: CASSFTDRNYEQYF
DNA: TGTGCCAGCAGTTTCACCGACAGGAACTACGAGCAGTACTTC

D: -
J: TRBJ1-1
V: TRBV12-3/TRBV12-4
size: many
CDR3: CASRRQYMNTEAFF
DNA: TGTGCCAGCAGACGACAGTACATGAACACTGAAGCTTTCTTT

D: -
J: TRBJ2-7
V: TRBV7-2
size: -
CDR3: CASSYRWDFTPEQYF
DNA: TGTGCCAGCAGCTACAGATGGGACTTCACCCCAGAGCAGTACTTC

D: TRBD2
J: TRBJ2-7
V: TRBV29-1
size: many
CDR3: CSVVGGRAPSSYEQYF
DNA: TGCAGCGTTGTAGGCGGGAGGGCCCCAAGCTCCTACGAGCAGTACTTC

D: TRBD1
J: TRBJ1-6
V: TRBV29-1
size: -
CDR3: CSVGTGNRDSPLHF
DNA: TGCAGCGTTGGGACAGGGAATCGGGATTCACCCCTCCACTTT

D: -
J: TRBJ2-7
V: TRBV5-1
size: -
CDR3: CASSLVGRNNDEQYF
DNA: TGCGCCAGCAGCTTGGTGGGAAGGAACAATGACGAGCAGTACTTC

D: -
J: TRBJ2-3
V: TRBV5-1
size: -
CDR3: CASSLEAPDTQYF
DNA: TGCGCCAGCAGCTTGGAGGCTCCAGATACGCAGTATTTT

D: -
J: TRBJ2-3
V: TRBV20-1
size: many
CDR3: CSARERADTQYF
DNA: TGCAGTGCTAGAGAAAGGGCAGATACGCAGTATTTT

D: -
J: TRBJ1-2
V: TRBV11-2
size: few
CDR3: CASSLGHNYGYTF
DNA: TGTGCCAGCAGCTTGGGGCACAACTATGGCTACACCTTC

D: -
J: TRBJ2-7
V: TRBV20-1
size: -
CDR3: CSARTGNHEQYF
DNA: TGCAGTGCTAGAACAGGGAACCACGAGCAGTACTTC

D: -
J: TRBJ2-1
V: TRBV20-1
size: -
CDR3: CSASQTQAVSYNEQFF
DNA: TGCAGTGCTAGCCAGACTCAAGCGGTCTCCTACAATGAGCAGTTCTTC

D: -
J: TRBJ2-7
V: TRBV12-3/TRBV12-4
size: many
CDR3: CASRSSQGGPSYEQYF
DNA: TGTGCCAGCAGGTCATCACAGGGTGGCCCCTCCTACGAGCAGTACTTC

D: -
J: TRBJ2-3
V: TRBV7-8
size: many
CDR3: CASSPTRRLTDTQYF
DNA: TGTGCCAGCAGCCCGACTAGGAGGCTCACAGATACGCAGTATTTT

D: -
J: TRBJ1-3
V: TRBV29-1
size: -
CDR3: CSVEVSRGNTIYF
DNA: TGCAGCGTTGAAGTATCCAGGGGTAACACCATATATTTT

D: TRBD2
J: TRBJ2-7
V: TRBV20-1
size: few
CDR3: CSARDGTSGAYEQYF
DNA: TGCAGTGCTAGAGATGGGACTAGCGGGGCCTACGAGCAGTACTTC

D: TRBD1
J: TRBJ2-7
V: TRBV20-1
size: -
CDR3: CSARDWAGTGYEQYF
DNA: TGCAGTGCTAGAGATTGGGCCGGGACAGGATACGAGCAGTACTTC

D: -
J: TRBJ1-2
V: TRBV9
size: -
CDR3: CASSVEPTANYGYTF
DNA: TGTGCCAGCAGCGTAGAACCGACAGCTAACTATGGCTACACCTTC

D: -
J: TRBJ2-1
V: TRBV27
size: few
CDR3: CASSPPSWRSSYNEQFF
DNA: TGTGCCAGCAGCCCGCCTTCCTGGAGAAGCAGCTACAATGAGCAGTTCTTC

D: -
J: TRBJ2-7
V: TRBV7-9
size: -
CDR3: CASSLMSRGPSYEQYF
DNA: TGTGCCAGCAGCTTAATGAGTCGGGGACCCTCCTACGAGCAGTACTTC

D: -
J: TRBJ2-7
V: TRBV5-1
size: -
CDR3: CASSAEGQRTYEQYF
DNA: TGCGCCAGCAGCGCGGAGGGACAAAGAACTTACGAGCAGTACTTC

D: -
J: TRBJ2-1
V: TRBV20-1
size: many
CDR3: CSANSGPYNEQFF
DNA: TGCAGTGCTAATAGCGGACCCTACAATGAGCAGTTCTTC